What follows describes a single TCR beta chain. In the original processing: Counts of nucleated cells, estimated from reference gene primer amplification, were obtained. Sequencing was performed with immunoSEQ multiplex PCR; in TCRdb, only in-frame clones are kept and a portion is missing. V and J calls and clone size are copied from that table; D and trimming were computed from the DNA. The sample gives 250,000 to 300,000 clones, 80% to 90% of which show up once; just under 9% is in the top ten. This record comes from a study of blood T cell repertoires in COVID-19. Donors of Cohort 3 who recovered were those that had two negative PCRs, clearance, or symptom resolution. There are 13 residues in the CDR3. The germline V gene encodes CDR1 SQVTM and CDR2 ANQGSEA. V lost 5 bases to trimming and J lost 2 bases, with 11 bases between them.

The chain employs TRBV29-1 and TRBJ2-3; perhaps TRBD1 as D (5 bases). This TCR was recovered from a man aged 35 to 55 who had recovered from COVID-19. Source material: PBMCs or T cells enriched from blood (not recorded which). The CDR3 DNA follows: TGCAGCGTTATACAGGTCCTCACAGATACGCAGTATTTT. Translated: CSVIQVLTDTQYF.